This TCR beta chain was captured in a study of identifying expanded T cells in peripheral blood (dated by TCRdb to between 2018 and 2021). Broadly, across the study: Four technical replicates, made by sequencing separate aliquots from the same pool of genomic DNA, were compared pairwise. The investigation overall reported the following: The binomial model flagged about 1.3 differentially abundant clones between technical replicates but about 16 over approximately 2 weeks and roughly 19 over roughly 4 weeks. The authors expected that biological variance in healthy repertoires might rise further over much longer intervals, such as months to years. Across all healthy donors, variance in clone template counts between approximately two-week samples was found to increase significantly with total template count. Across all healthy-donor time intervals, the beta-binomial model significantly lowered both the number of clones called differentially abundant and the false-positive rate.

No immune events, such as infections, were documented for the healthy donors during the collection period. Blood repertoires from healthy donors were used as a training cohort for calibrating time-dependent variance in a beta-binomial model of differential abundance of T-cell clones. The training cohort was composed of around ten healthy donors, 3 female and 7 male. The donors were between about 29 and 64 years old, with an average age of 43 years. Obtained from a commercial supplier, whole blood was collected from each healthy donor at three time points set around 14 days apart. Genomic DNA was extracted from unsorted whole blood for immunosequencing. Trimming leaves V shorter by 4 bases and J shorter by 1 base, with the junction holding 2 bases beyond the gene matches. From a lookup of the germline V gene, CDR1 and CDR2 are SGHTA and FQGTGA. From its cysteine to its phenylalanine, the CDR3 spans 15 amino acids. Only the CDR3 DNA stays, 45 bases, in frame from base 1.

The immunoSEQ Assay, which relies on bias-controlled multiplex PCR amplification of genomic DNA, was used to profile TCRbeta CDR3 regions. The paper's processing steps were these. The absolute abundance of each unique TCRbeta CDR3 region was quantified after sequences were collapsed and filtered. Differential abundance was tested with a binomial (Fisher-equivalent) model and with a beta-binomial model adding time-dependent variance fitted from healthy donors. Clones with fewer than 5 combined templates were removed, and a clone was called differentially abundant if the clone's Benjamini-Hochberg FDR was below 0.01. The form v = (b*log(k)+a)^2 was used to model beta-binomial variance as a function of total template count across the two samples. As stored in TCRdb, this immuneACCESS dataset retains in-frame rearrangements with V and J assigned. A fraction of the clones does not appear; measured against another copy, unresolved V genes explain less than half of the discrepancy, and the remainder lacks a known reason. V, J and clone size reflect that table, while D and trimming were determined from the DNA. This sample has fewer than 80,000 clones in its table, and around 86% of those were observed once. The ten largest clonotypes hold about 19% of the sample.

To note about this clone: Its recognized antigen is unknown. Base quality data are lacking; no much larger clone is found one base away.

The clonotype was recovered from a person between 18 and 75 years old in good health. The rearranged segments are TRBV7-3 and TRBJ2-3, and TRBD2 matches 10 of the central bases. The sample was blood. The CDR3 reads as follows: CASSSSGGGTDTQYF. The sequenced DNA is TGTGCCAGCAGCTCTAGCGGGGGCGGCACAGATACGCAGTATTTT.